This TCR beta chain was observed in a study of blood T cell repertoires in COVID-19. In the study overall: Material from acute and convalescent COVID-19 was sourced from the United States, Italy and Spain. Sources were T cells, B-cell-depleted T cells, or PBMCs; the material itself was cDNA or gDNA.

V shed 6 bases and J shed 0 bases, with 15 bases lying between them. The germline V gene has CDR1 MNHNY and CDR2 SVGAGI (reference sequence). The CDR3 loop spans 15 amino acids. Authors' data handling: The authors estimated nucleated cell counts from reference gene primer amplification. Some clones are missing from TCRdb's copy, which holds only in-frame ones; the method was immunoSEQ multiplex PCR. V, J and clone size are taken as reported in that table, and D and trimming were inferred from the DNA itself. The sample lists more than 85,000 clones, 76% occurring once. The sequence derives from a woman older than 75 with acute or convalescent COVID-19. The sequenced sample was peripheral blood. The chain carries TRBV6-6 and TRBJ2-7; D is perhaps TRBD2 (5 bases). CDR3 in DNA: TGTGCCAGCAGGCCTACTAGAGGCAGCTCCTACGAGCAGTACTTC. It encodes CASRPTRGSSYEQYF.